These 7 T cell receptor beta chains originate from one sample sequenced in a study of human CD4 T cells and Enterobacteriaceae. All CD4+ cells other than CD45RA+CCR7+CD95- naive cells were sorted as memory, over 98% pure. The protocol was immunoSEQ multiplex PCR, while the TCRdb copy is restricted to in-frame clones and leaves out a portion. The data contain 25,000 to 30,000 clones, around four fifths of them seen just once; the ten biggest clones take up approximately 1.5%. The specimen sequenced was memory CD4+ T cells from blood. The receptor set was obtained from a human donor in good health.

The sample holds one count of this clone. The genes are TRBV9 and TRBJ1-1; D perhaps matches TRBD1 (6 bases). Germline V gene sequence: CDR1 SGDLS, CDR2 YYNGEE. The CDR3 is 16 amino acids. Trimming removed 3 bases at V and 0 bases at J, with 15 bases between. The CDR3 spells CASSDKRGVVNTEAFF. CDR3 nucleotide sequence: TGTGCCAGCAGCGACAAAAGGGGGGTTGTGAACACTGAAGCTTTCTTT. The variable domain in full, completed from reference TRBV9 and TRBJ1-1, reads DSGVTQTPKHLITATGQRVTLRCSPRSGDLSVYWYQQSLDQGLQFLIQYYNGEERAKGNILERFSAQQFPDLHSELNLSSLELGDSALYFCASSDKRGVVNTEAFFGQGTRLTVV.

The chain has TRBV5-6 and TRBJ2-2; D not resolved. There are 14 residues in the CDR3. Germline assignment: CDR1 SGHDT and CDR2 YYEEEE. Trimming took 1 base from V and 13 from J, leaving 17 bases between them. The CDR3 protein is CASSLYHPGMGLFF. CDR3 coding DNA: TGTGCCAGCAGCTTGTATCACCCCGGTATGGGGCTGTTTTTT. The complete variable domain, with remaining parts taken from reference TRBV5-6 and TRBJ2-2, reads DAGVTQSPTHLIKTRGQQVTLRCSPKSGHDTVSWYQQALGQGPQFIFQYYEEEERQRGNFPDRFSGHQFPNYSSELNVNALLLGDSALYLCASSLYHPGMGLFFGEGSRLTVL.

This clone was seen only a few times. The chain employs TRBV5-4 and TRBJ1-2; D not certain. The V gene lost 2 bases and the J gene lost 0 bases, with 8 bases spanning the gap. Germline CDR1 SGHNT, CDR2 YYREEE (reference sequence). CDR3 length equals 14 residues. CDR3 coding DNA: TGTGCCAGCAGCTTATACGGGACTAACTATGGCTACACCTTC. Amino acid sequence: CASSLYGTNYGYTF.

The CDR3 bases are TGTGCCAGAAAAAACCGGGACAGGGGCCGGGGGGACAATCAGCCCCAGCATTTT. Its translation: CARKNRDRGRGDNQPQHF. This rearrangement joins TRBV19 to TRBJ1-5; the match to TRBD1 covers 10 bases. The CDR3 totals 18 residues. The V gene's germline CDR1 is LNHDA and CDR2 SQIVND (reference sequence). V was clipped by 9 bases and J by 3 bases; unmatched bases: 17.

The chain uses TRBV10-3 and TRBJ1-5; a weak D match, TRBD1 (5 bases). V was shortened by 0 bases and J by 7 bases, with 13 bases between the two germline ends. The CDR3 contains 15 residues. Germline CDR1 ENHRY, CDR2 SYGVKD. The DNA of the CDR3 is TGTGCCATCAGTGAGTCGAAGAGAGGGGAACAGCCCCAGCATTTT. Its translation: CAISESKRGEQPQHF.

The chain uses TRBV5-4 and TRBJ2-1; the match to TRBD2 covers 13 bases. This CDR3 comprises 15 residues. Germline V gives CDR1 SGHNT, CDR2 YYREEE (reference sequence). The V and J ends lost 4 bases and 8 bases, in that order; junction bases with no gene match: 6. The CDR3 sequence: CASSLRLAGGDEQFF. The DNA for the CDR3 is TGTGCCAGCAGCCTCAGACTAGCGGGAGGCGATGAGCAGTTCTTC.

CDR3 coding DNA: TGCGCCAGCAGCCCCTTGGCGGGCGGGTCGAACGGGGAGCTGTTTTTT. This encodes CASSPLAGGSNGELFF. The J gene is TRBJ2-2, the V gene TRBV5-1, with a tentative D call TRBD2 (5 bases). In germline, CDR1 is SGHRS, CDR2 YFSETQ. CDR3 size: 16 residues. V lost 4 bases and J lost 7, with 20 bases in between.